Each of the 5 T cell receptor beta chains below was sequenced from the same sample in a study of cytomegalovirus exposure and HLA in healthy donors (dated by TCRdb to 2016 to 2017). The receptor library was made with the immunoSEQ multiplex PCR assay. The multiplex PCR relied on a mix of 60 forward primers for TCR Vbeta segments and 13 reverse primers for TCR Jbeta segments. TCRdb's version of the immuneACCESS table is confined to in-frame rearrangements and falls short of the full clone set. An unresolved V gene accounts for under half of the shortfall where checked; the remainder is of unknown origin. In all, the sample holds a few hundred thousand clones, and 60% to 85% of those were seen once. Together, the top ten hold 15% to 19% of the sample. The source material was PBMCs. The receptors were sampled from a middle-aged man in good health and CMV-seronegative.

The chain uses TRBV6-5 and TRBJ1-5; TRBD1 might be the D (5 bases). Trimming removed 0 bases at V and 4 bases at J, with 7 bases between. Germline V CDR1 and CDR2: MNHEY, SVGAGI. The CDR3 length is 14 residues. The chain's CDR3 is CASSYSGQNQPQHF. CDR3 bases: TGTGCCAGCAGTTACTCGGGGCAGAATCAGCCCCAGCATTTT.

This chain links TRBV9 with TRBJ2-5; 7 bases line up with TRBD1. This CDR3 contains 16 residues. With 0 bases clipped from V and 2 bases from J, the junction kept 7 bases outside the gene matches. Looked up from germline, CDR1 is SGDLS and CDR2 is YYNGEE. CDR3 sequence (DNA): TGTGCCAGCAGCGTAGCCCAGTCCAGGGGGCAAGAGACCCAGTACTTC. The encoded protein is CASSVAQSRGQETQYF. The entire variable domain, with the rest obtained from reference TRBV9 and TRBJ2-5, is as follows: DSGVTQTPKHLITATGQRVTLRCSPRSGDLSVYWYQQSLDQGLQFLIQYYNGEERAKGNILERFSAQQFPDLHSELNLSSLELGDSALYFCASSVAQSRGQETQYFGPGTRLLVL.

The gene calls are TRBV7-3 and TRBJ1-1; D gene uncertain. The V end was cut by 5 bases, the J end by 4 bases, with 14 bases between. The CDR3 has 14 amino acids. The V gene's germline CDR1 is SGHTA and CDR2 FQGTGA. The chain's CDR3 is CASSPERLATEAFF. The CDR3 DNA reads as TGTGCCAGCAGCCCAGAGCGATTGGCCACTGAAGCTTTCTTT.

The chain has TRBV4-2 and TRBJ2-5; tentative D call: TRBD1 (6 bases). TRBJ2-7 matches the DNA end more closely, so the J call is doubtful. Looked up from germline, CDR1 is LGHNA and CDR2 is YNFKEQ. The CDR3 has 13 residues. Here the CDR3 reads CASSQGTGYEQYF. The CDR3 region has the DNA TGTGCCAGCAGCCAAGGAACAGGGTACGAGCAGTACTTC.

This chain links TRBV2 with TRBJ2-3; D perhaps matches TRBD2 (5 bases). Trimming stripped 6 bases from V and 6 bases from J, with 10 bases between. The CDR3 is 12 amino acids. Germline V gene data show CDR1 as SNHLY and CDR2 as FYNNEI. The CDR3 coding sequence is TGTGCCAGCAGGCCTAGCTGGGATACGCAGTATTTT. Translation gives CASRPSWDTQYF. Using reference TRBV2 and TRBJ2-3 for the parts outside the CDR3, the full variable domain is EPEVTQTPSHQVTQMGQEVILRCVPISNHLYFYWYRQILGQKVEFLVSFYNNEISEKSEIFDDQFSVERPDGSNFTLKIRSTKLEDSAMYFCASRPSWDTQYFGPGTRLTVL.